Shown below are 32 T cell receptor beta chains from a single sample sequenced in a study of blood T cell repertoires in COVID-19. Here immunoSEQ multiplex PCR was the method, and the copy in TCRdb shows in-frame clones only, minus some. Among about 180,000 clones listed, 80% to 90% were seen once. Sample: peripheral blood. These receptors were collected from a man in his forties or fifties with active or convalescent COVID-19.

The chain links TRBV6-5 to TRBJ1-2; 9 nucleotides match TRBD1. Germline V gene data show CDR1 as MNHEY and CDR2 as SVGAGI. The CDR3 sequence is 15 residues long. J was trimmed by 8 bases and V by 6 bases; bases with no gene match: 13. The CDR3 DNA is TGTGCCAGCAGACCCAATTCCGGGACAGGGAGCGGCTACACCTTC. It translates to CASRPNSGTGSGYTF.

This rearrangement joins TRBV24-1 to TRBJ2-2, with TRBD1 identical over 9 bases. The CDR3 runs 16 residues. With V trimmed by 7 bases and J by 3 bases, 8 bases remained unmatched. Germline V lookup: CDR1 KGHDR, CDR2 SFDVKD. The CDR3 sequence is CATRTTGGVDTGELFF. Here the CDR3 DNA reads TGTGCCACCAGAACAACAGGGGGCGTAGACACCGGGGAGCTGTTTTTT.

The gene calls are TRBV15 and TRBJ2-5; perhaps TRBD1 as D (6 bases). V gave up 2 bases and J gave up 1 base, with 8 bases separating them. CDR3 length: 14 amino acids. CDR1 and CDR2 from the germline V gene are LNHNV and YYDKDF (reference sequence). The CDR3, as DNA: TGTGCCACCAGCAGACGGACAGTCCAAGAGACCCAGTACTTC. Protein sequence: CATSRRTVQETQYF. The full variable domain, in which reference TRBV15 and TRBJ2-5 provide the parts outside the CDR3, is DAMVIQNPRYQVTQFGKPVTLSCSQTLNHNVMYWYQQKSSQAPKLLFHYYDKDFNNEADTPDNFQSRRPNTSFCFLDIRSPGLGDTAMYLCATSRRTVQETQYFGPGTRLLVL.

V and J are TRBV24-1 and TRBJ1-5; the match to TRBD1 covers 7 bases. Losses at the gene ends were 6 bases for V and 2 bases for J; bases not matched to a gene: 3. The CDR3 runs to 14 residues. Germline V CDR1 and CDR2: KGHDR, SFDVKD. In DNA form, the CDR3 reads TGTGCCACCAGTACAGGGGTCGGCAATCAGCCCCAGCATTTT. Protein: CATSTGVGNQPQHF.

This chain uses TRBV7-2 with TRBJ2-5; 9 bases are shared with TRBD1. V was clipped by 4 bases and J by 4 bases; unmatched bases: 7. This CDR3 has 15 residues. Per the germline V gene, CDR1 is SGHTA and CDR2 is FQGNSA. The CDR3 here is CASSSGTGISETQYF. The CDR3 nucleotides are TGTGCCAGCAGCTCCGGGACAGGGATTTCAGAGACCCAGTACTTC.

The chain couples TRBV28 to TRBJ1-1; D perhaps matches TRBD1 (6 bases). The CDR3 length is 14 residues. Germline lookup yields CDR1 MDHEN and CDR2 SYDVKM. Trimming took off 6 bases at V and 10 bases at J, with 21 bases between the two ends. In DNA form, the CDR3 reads TGTGCCAGCAGAGCCCCAGGGGCCCCGGCAGGAGCTTTCTTT. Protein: CASRAPGAPAGAFF. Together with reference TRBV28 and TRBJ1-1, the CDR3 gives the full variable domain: DVKVTQSSRYLVKRTGEKVFLECVQDMDHENMFWYRQDPGLGLRLIYFSYDVKMKEKGDIPEGYSVSREKKERFSLILESASTNQTSMYLCASRAPGAPAGAFFGQGTRLTVV.

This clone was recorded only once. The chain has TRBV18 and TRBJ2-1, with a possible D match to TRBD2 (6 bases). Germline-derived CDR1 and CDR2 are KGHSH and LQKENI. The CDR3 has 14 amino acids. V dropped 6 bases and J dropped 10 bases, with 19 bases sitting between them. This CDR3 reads CASSPGDSLREQFF. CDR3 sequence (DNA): TGTGCCAGCTCCCCCGGGGACTCCCTTCGGGAGCAGTTCTTC. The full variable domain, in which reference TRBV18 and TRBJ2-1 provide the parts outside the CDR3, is NAGVMQNPRHLVRRRGQEARLRCSPMKGHSHVYWYRQLPEEGLKFMVYLQKENIIDESGMPKERFSAEFPKEGPSILRIQQVVRGDSAAYFCASSPGDSLREQFFGPGTRLTVL.

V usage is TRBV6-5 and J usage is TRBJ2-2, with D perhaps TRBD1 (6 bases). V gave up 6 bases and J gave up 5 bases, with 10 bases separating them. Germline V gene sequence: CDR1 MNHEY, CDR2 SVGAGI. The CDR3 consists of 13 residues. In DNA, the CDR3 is TGTGCCAGCAGAGCCAGGGGAACCGGGGAGCTGTTTTTT. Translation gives CASRARGTGELFF.

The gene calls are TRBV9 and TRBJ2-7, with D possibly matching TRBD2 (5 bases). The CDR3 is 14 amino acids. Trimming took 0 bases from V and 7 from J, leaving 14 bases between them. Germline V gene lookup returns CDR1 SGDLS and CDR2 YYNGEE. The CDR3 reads CASSVAPAVREQYF. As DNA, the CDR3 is TGTGCCAGCAGCGTAGCCCCAGCGGTTAGAGAGCAGTACTTC.

The CDR3: CASSQQTTGGNSPLHF. CDR3 nucleotides: TGTGCCAGCAGCCAGCAAACGACAGGGGGGAATTCACCCCTCCACTTT. V and J are TRBV27 and TRBJ1-6, with 9 positions matching TRBD1. The V gene end was trimmed by 6 bases and the J gene end by 7 bases; junction bases not matched to a gene: 10. Germline V gene lookup returns CDR1 MNHEY and CDR2 SMNVEV (reference sequence). CDR3 length: 16 amino acids.

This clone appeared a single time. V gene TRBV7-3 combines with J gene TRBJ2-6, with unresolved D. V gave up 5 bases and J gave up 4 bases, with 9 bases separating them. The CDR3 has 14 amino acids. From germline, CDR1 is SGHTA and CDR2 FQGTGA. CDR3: CASSPTPGANVLTF. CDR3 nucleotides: TGTGCCAGCAGCCCTACTCCGGGGGCCAACGTCCTGACTTTC.

CDR3 sequence: CASSYMQGGYNEQFF. As DNA, the CDR3 is TGTGCCAGCAGTTACATGCAGGGAGGCTACAATGAGCAGTTCTTC. This sequence joins TRBV6-2 or TRBV6-3 and TRBJ2-1; the D gene is possibly TRBD2 (6 bases). Germline values: CDR1 MNHEY, CDR2 SVGEGT. The CDR3 spans 15 residues. V shed 2 bases and J shed 3 bases, with 11 bases lying between them.

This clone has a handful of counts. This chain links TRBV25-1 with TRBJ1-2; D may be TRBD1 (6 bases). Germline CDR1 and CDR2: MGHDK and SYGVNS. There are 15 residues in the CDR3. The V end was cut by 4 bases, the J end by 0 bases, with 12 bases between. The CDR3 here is CASSAATGTNYGYTF. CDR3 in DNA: TGTGCCAGCAGTGCTGCGACAGGTACTAACTATGGCTACACCTTC.

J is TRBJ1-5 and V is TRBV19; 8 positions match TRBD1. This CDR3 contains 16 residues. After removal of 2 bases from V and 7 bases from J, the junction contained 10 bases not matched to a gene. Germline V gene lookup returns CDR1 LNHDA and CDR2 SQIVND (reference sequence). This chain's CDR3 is CASSITPRQGIQPQHF. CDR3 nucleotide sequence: TGTGCCAGTAGTATAACCCCCCGACAGGGGATACAGCCCCAGCATTTT. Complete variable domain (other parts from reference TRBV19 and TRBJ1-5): DGGITQSPKYLFRKEGQNVTLSCEQNLNHDAMYWYRQDPGQGLRLIYYSQIVNDFQKGDIAEGYSVSREKKESFPLTVTSAQKNPTAFYLCASSITPRQGIQPQHFGDGTRLSIL.

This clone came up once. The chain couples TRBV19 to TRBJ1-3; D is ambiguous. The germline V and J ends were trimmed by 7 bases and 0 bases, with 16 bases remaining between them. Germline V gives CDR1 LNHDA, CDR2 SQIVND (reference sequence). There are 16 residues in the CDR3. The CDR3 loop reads CASNRGRPSSGNTIYF. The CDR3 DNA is TGTGCCAGTAATCGAGGCAGACCGAGCTCTGGAAACACCATATATTTT.

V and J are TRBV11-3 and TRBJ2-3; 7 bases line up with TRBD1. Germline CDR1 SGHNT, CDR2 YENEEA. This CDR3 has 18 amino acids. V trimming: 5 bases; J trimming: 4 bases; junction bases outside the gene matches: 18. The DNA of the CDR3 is TGTGCCAGCAGCCGAGGGGGCGCAACCCGGCACGAGTCAGATACGCAGTATTTT. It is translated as CASSRGGATRHESDTQYF.

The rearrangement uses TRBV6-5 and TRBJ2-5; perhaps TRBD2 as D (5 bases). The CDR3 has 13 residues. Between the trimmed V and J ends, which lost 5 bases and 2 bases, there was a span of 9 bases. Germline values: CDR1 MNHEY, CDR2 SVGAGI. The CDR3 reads CASSLGIQETQYF. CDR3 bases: TGTGCCAGCAGTCTCGGGATTCAAGAGACCCAGTACTTC.

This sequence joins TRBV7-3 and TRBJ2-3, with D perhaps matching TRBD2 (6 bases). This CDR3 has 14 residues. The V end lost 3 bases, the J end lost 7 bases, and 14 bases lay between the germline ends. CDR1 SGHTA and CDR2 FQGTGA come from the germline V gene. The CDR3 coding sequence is TGTGCCAGCAGCTTGTTCCCTAGCGTGAATACGCAGTATTTT. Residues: CASSLFPSVNTQYF.

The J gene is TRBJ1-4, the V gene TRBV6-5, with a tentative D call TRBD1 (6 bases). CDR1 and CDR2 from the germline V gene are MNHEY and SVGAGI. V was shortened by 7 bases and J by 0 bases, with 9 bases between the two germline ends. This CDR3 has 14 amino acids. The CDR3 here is CASTGTSTNEKLFF. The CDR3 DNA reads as TGTGCCAGCACCGGGACATCAACTAATGAAAAACTGTTTTTT.

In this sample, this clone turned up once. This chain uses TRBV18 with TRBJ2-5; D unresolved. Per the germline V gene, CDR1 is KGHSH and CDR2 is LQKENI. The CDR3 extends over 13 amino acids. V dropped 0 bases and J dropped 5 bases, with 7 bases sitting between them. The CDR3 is CASSPPVEETQYF. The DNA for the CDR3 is TGTGCCAGCTCACCACCGGTCGAGGAGACCCAGTACTTC.

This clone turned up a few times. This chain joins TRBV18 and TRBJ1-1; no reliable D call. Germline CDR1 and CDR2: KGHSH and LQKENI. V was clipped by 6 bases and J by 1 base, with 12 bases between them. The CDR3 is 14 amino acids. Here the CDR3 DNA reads TGTGCCAGCTCGTCGGCAGAGGGGAACACTGAAGCTTTCTTT. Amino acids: CASSSAEGNTEAFF.

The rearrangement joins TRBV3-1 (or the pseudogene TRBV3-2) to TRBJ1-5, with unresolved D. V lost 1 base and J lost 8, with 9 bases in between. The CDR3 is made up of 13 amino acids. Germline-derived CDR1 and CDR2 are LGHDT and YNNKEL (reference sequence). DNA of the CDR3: TGTGCCAGCAGCCAAGTAAGCGGCGAGCCCCAGCATTTT. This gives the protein CASSQVSGEPQHF.

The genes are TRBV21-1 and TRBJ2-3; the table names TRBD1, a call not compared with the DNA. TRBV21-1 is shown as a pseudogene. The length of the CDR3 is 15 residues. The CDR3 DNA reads TGTGCCAGCAGCGCCCGGGACAATGGGGCAGATACGCAGTATTTT. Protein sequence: CASSARDNGADTQYF.

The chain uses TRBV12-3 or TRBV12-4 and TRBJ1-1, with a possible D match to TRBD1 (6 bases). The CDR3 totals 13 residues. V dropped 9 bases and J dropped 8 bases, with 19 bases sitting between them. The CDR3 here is CASQEQGLLEAFF. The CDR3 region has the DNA TGTGCCAGTCAAGAACAGGGACTACTGGAAGCTTTCTTT.

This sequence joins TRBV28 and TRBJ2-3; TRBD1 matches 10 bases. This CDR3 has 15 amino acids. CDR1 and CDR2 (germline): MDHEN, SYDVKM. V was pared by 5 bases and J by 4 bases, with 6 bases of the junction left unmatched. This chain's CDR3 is CASSGGTGVPDTQYF. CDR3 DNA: TGTGCCAGCAGTGGGGGGACAGGGGTGCCAGATACGCAGTATTTT.

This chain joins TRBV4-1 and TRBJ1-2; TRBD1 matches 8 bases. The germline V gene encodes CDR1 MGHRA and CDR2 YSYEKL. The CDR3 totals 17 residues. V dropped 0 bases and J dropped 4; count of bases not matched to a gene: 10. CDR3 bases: TGCGCCAGCAGCCAAGAGCTCATCGGGACAGGTCCCTATGGCTACACCTTC. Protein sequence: CASSQELIGTGPYGYTF.

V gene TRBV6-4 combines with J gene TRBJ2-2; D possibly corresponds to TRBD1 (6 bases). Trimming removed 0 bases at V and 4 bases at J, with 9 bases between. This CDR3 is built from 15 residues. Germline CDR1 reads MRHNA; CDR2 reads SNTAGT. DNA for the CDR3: TGTGCCAGCAGTGACTCGATACAGGGCACCGGGGAGCTGTTTTTT. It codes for CASSDSIQGTGELFF.

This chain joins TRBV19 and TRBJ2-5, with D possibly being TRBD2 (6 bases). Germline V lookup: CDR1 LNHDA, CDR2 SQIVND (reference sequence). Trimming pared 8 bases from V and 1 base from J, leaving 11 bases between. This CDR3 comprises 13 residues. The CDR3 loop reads CASSDSGQETQYF. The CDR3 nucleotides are TGTGCCAGTTCCGATAGCGGCCAAGAGACCCAGTACTTC.

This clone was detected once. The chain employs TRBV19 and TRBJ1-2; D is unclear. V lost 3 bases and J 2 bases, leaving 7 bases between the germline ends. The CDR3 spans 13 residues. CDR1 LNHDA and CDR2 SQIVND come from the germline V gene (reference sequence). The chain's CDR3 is CASSISKNYGYTF. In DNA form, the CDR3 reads TGTGCCAGTAGTATTAGTAAGAACTATGGCTACACCTTC. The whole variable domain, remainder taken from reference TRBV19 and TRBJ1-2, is DGGITQSPKYLFRKEGQNVTLSCEQNLNHDAMYWYRQDPGQGLRLIYYSQIVNDFQKGDIAEGYSVSREKKESFPLTVTSAQKNPTAFYLCASSISKNYGYTFGSGTRLTVV.

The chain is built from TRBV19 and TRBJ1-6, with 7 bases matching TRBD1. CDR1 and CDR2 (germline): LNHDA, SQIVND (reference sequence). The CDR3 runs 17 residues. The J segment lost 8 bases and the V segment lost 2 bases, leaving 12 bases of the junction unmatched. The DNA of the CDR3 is TGTGCCAGTAGTATATGGGACAGACCTACAGAAGATTCACCCCTCCACTTT. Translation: CASSIWDRPTEDSPLHF.

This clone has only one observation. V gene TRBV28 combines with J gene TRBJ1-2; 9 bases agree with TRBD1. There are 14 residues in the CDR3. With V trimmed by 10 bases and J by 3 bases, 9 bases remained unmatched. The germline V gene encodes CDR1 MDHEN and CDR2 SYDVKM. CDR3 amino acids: CATAVGQGYYGYTF. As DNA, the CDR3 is TGTGCCACCGCCGTTGGACAGGGGTACTATGGCTACACCTTC.

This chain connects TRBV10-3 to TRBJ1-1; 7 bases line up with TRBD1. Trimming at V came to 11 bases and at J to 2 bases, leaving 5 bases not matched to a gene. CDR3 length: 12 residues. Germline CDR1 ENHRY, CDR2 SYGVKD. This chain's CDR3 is CAAGQDNTEAFF. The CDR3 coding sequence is TGTGCCGCTGGACAGGACAACACTGAAGCTTTCTTT.